The clone carrying this T cell receptor beta chain has just a few counts. Germline V gene lookup returns CDR1 SNHLY and CDR2 FYNNEI. The CDR3 has 13 residues. The V gene end was trimmed by 6 bases and the J gene end by 9 bases; junction bases not matched to a gene: 5. This specimen belongs to a study of blood T cell repertoires in COVID-19. The table came from immunoSEQ multiplex PCR; TCRdb's copy has only in-frame clones and leaves some out. The sample consists of about 140,000 clones, 65% to 80% of them appearing once. V and J are TRBV2 and TRBJ1-5, with 10 bases lining up with TRBD1. The sample taken for sequencing was peripheral blood. The sequence was obtained from a man aged 80 or over with acute or convalescent COVID-19. The CDR3 spells CASRPTGGTPQHF. The CDR3 nucleotides read TGTGCCAGCAGGCCGACAGGGGGCACGCCCCAGCATTTT.